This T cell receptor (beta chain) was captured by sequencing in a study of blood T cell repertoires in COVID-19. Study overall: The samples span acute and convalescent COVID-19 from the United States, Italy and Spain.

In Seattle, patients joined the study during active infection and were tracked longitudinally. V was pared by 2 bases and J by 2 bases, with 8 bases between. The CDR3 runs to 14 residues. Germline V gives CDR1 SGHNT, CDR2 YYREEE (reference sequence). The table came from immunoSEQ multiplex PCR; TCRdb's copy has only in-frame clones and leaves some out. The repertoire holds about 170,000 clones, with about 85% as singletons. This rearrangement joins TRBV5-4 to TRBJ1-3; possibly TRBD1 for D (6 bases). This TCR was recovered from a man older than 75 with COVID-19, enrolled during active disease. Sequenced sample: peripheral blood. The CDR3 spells CASSFRGAGNTIYF. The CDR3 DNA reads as TGTGCCAGCAGCTTCAGGGGAGCTGGAAACACCATATATTTT.